The 13 T cell receptor beta chains below come from one sample, sequenced in a study of technical replicates of blood from a handful of donors. Clones were read by immunoSEQ multiplex PCR, and TCRdb kept only the in-frame ones, dropping some. The sample includes about 82,000 clones, around 90% of them seen just once. Sequencing input: T cells isolated from PBMCs. These receptors all come from a human donor in good health.

This chain joins TRBV7-9 and TRBJ2-3, with TRBD1 matching over 9 bases. Germline V gives CDR1 SEHNR, CDR2 FQNEAQ (reference sequence). The junction had 14 bases not matched to a gene; V was cut back by 5 bases and J by 2 bases. The CDR3 extends over 18 amino acids. The CDR3: CASSTILQGDRVTDTQYF. CDR3 DNA sequence: TGTGCCAGCAGCACCATACTCCAGGGGGACAGGGTCACAGATACGCAGTATTTT.

The V gene is TRBV5-1, the J gene TRBJ2-5; TRBD2 matches at 11 bases. Trimming at V came to 0 bases and at J to 5 bases, leaving 6 bases not matched to a gene. This CDR3 is built from 16 residues. CDR1 is SGHRS, CDR2 YFSETQ, per germline. CDR3 coding DNA: TGCGCCAGCAGCTTGGGTGGACTAGCGGGCGGGGAGACCCAGTACTTC. This gives the protein CASSLGGLAGGETQYF.

The V gene is TRBV4-2, the J gene TRBJ1-5; tentative D call: TRBD1 (6 bases). This CDR3 has 15 amino acids. Trimming cost V 4 bases and J 4 bases, with 14 bases left between them. CDR1 is LGHNA and CDR2 is YNFKEQ in the germline V gene. CDR3 loop: CASSLELRGNQPQHF. The CDR3 DNA is TGTGCCAGCAGCCTAGAACTCAGGGGTAATCAGCCCCAGCATTTT.

This clone was seen more than once but under ten times. V is TRBV7-2 and J is TRBJ1-4; possibly TRBD1 for D (6 bases). This CDR3 comprises 15 residues. V shed 3 bases and J shed 4 bases, with 12 bases lying between them. Germline CDR1 and CDR2: SGHTA and FQGNSA. The DNA for the CDR3 is TGTGCCAGCAGCTTCCAGGGGAGCATTAATGAAAAACTGTTTTTT. The encoded protein is CASSFQGSINEKLFF.

Notes on this clone: The junction departs from the called germline gene at one end, perhaps through a read error. The rearrangement joins TRBV12-5 to TRBJ1-3, with TRBD1 as a possible D gene (5 bases). This CDR3 spans 15 amino acids. Germline loops: CDR1 LGHNT, CDR2 FRNRAP. CDR3 DNA sequence: TGCGCCCTAATAGTGGGGGGTCCCTCTGGAAACACCATATATTTT. Translated, it gives CALIVGGPSGNTIYF.

The rearrangement uses TRBV7-6 and TRBJ2-7; weak D call: TRBD2 (7 bases). Germline V gene sequence: CDR1 SGHVS, CDR2 FNYEAQ. Trimming removed 5 bases from V and 5 bases from J, with 16 bases in between. The CDR3 totals 14 residues. The CDR3 loop reads CASSLGGPGDEQYF. The CDR3 DNA reads as TGTGCCAGCAGCCTGGGAGGGCCAGGGGACGAGCAGTACTTC.

The chain recombines TRBV5-4 with TRBJ2-5; 14 nucleotides align to TRBD2. J was trimmed by 4 bases and V by 4 bases; bases with no gene match: 15. CDR1 is SGHNT and CDR2 is YYREEE in the germline V gene (reference sequence). This CDR3 contains 19 residues. This chain's CDR3 is CASSHRIRGLAGERETQYF. DNA for the CDR3: TGTGCCAGCAGCCATCGGATCCGGGGACTAGCGGGAGAAAGAGAGACCCAGTACTTC.

This chain connects TRBV4-2 to TRBJ2-2, with 13 bases fitting TRBD2. CDR1 and CDR2 (germline): LGHNA, YNFKEQ. CDR3 length: 18 amino acids. J gave up 5 bases and V 2 bases, and 8 bases lay outside the gene matches. CDR3 coding DNA: TGTGCCAGCAGCCAATTTGGACTAGCGGGAGAAGGAACCGGGGAGCTGTTTTTT. The encoded protein is CASSQFGLAGEGTGELFF.

The chain employs TRBV6-1 and TRBJ1-1; 8 bases line up with TRBD1. V was pared by 0 bases and J by 10 bases, with 13 bases of the junction left unmatched. CDR3 length equals 16 residues. Germline CDR1 MNHNS, CDR2 SASEGT. The CDR3: CASSEATLTGDEGAFF. The CDR3 nucleotides are TGTGCCAGCAGTGAAGCAACCCTGACAGGGGATGAAGGAGCTTTCTTT.

V gene TRBV29-1 combines with J gene TRBJ2-7, with a tentative D call TRBD1 (5 bases). Germline V CDR1 and CDR2: SQVTM, ANQGSEA. V was cut by 4 bases and J by 1 base, with 11 bases left in between. This CDR3 is 13 amino acids long. The CDR3 sequence is CSVAGPRSYEQYF. The CDR3 nucleotides are TGCAGCGTTGCAGGGCCTAGGTCCTACGAGCAGTACTTC.

The rearrangement uses TRBV4-1 and TRBJ2-3, with 12 positions matching TRBD1. CDR1 is MGHRA and CDR2 is YSYEKL in the germline V gene. The CDR3 sequence is 16 residues long. Trimming at V came to 0 bases and at J to 8 bases, leaving 6 bases not matched to a gene. CDR3 nucleotide sequence: TGCGCCAGCAGCCAAGAAGAGGGACAGGGGGCTCGTACGCAGTATTTT. This codes for CASSQEEGQGARTQYF.

As to this clone: At the DNA level, this CDR3 is encoded by other sequences in the same sample as well. V and J are TRBV6-4 and TRBJ1-1; 9 positions agree with TRBD1. V gave up 2 bases and J gave up 5 bases; unmatched junction bases: 3. The germline gives CDR1 MRHNA, CDR2 SNTAGT. The CDR3 runs to 14 residues. The CDR3 protein is CASSDTDRGTEAFF. Written as DNA, the CDR3 is TGTGCCAGCAGTGACACTGACAGGGGGACTGAAGCTTTCTTT.

This rearrangement joins TRBV2 to TRBJ2-6; D perhaps matches TRBD1 (5 bases). The ends were cut back, 3 bases at V and 3 bases at J, with 15 bases in the middle. The CDR3 spans 17 residues. Germline CDR1 is SNHLY and CDR2 is FYNNEI. CDR3 loop: CASSDAGQRFGANVLTF. The DNA of the CDR3 is TGTGCCAGCAGTGACGCAGGGCAACGTTTTGGGGCCAACGTCCTGACTTTC.